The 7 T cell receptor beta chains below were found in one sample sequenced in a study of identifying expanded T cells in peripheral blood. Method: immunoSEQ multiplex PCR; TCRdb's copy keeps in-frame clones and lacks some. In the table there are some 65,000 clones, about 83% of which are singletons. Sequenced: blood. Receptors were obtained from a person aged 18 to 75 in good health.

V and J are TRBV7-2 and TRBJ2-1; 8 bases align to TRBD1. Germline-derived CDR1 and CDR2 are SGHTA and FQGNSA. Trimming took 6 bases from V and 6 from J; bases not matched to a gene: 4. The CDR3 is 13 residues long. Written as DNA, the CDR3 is TGTGCCAGCAGGCCAGGACAGGGCAATGAGCAGTTCTTC. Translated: CASRPGQGNEQFF.

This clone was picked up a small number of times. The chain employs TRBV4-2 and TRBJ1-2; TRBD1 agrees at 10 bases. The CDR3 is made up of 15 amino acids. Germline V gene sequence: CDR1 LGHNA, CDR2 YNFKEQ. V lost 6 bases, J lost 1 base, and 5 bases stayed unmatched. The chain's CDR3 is CASRDGTGDNYGYTF. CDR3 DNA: TGTGCCAGCAGGGATGGGACAGGGGATAACTATGGCTACACCTTC.

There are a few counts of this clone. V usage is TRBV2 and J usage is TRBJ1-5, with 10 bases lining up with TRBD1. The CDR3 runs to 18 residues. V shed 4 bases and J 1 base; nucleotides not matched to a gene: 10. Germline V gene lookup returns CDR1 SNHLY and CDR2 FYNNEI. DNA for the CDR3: TGTGCCAGCAGTGCCGGGACAGGGGCGGTGTGGAGCAATCAGCCCCAGCATTTT. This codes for CASSAGTGAVWSNQPQHF.

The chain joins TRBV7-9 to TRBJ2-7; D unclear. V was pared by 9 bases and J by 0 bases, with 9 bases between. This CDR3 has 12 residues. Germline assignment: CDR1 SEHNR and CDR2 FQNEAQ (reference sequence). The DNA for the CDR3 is TGTGCCAGTGTGGGGATCTCCTACGAGCAGTACTTC. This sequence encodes CASVGISYEQYF.

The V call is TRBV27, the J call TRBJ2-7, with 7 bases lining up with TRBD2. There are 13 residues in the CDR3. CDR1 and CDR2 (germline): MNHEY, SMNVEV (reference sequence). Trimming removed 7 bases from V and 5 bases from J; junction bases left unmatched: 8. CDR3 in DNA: TGTGCCAGCACAAATTTAGCGGGCAACGAGCAGTACTTC. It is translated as CASTNLAGNEQYF.

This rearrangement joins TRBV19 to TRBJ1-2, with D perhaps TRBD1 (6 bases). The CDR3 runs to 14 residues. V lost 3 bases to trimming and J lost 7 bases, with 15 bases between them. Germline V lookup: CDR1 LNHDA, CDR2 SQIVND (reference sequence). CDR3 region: CASSILRTAGGYTF. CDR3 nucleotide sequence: TGTGCCAGTAGTATCCTCCGGACAGCGGGTGGCTACACCTTC. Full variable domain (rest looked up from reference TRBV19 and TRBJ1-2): DGGITQSPKYLFRKEGQNVTLSCEQNLNHDAMYWYRQDPGQGLRLIYYSQIVNDFQKGDIAEGYSVSREKKESFPLTVTSAQKNPTAFYLCASSILRTAGGYTFGSGTRLTVV.

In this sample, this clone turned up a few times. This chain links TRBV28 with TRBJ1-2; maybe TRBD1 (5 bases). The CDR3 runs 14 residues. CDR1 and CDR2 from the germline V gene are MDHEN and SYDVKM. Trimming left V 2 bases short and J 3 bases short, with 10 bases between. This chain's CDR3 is CASSLRGMDYGYTF. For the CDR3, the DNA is TGTGCCAGCAGTTTAAGGGGAATGGACTATGGCTACACCTTC.